This TCR beta chain came from a study of T cell repertoires in cytomegalovirus infection. In this sample, this clonotype turned up many times. TCRdb fed the reads into MiXCR, producing one record per CDR3 protein. The data hold about 250,000 distinct CDR3 sequences, with roughly 12% observed a single time. The CDR3 sequence is 14 residues long. The germline CDR1 and CDR2 sequences are SGHTA and FQGNSA. Between the trimmed V and J ends, which lost 5 bases and 3 bases, there was a span of 13 bases. Sequences were obtained from PBMCs. The chain carries TRBV7-2 and TRBJ1-1; D may be TRBD1 (6 bases). The TCR sequence derives from a human donor in good health (CMV status not recorded). Some clones in this sample may be carry-over from other donors' samples. The CDR3 sequence is CASSPGQTYTEAFF. The CDR3 DNA follows: TGTGCCAGCAGCCCAGGACAGACTTACACTGAAGCTTTCTTT.